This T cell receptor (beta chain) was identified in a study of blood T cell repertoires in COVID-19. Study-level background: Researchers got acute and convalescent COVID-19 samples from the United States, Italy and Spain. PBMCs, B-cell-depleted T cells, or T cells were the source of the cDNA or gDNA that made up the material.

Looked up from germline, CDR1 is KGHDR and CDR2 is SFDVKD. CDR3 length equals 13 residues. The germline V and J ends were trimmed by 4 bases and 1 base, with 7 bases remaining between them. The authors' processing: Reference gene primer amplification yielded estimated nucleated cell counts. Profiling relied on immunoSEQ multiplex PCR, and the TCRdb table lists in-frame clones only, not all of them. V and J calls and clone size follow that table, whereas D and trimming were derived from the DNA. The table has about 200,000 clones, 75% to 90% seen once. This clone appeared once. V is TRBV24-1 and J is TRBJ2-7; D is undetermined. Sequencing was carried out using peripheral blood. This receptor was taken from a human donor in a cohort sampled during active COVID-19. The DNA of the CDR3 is TGTGCCACCAGTGACCCTTCGTCCTACGAGCAGTACTTC. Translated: CATSDPSSYEQYF.